This T cell receptor (beta chain) was observed in a study of cytomegalovirus exposure and HLA in healthy donors. Study-wide points: The listing of roughly 160 TCR beta chains classed them as cytomegalovirus-associated. A prior analysis recorded that most TCR beta V segments were productive about 90% or about 30% of the time.

For this clone: Its antigen is undetermined.

PCR primers comprised 60 Vbeta and 13 Jbeta primers. TCRdb keeps only in-frame clones here, not all; method: immunoSEQ multiplex PCR. The data contain roughly 150,000 clones, about four fifths of them singletons. Sequencing was performed on PBMCs. This TCR came from a man aged 45 to 65 in good health and CMV-seropositive.

This CDR3 reads CASSEQVATPLHF. As DNA, the CDR3 is TGCGCCAGCAGTGAACAGGTGGCAACACCCCTCCACTTT. This chain uses TRBV10-2 with TRBJ1-6; maybe TRBD1 (5 bases). This CDR3 is built from 13 residues. The germline V gene has CDR1 WSHSY and CDR2 SAAADI. V gave up 3 bases and J gave up 11 bases, with 11 bases separating them.